The 27 T cell receptor beta chains below come from one sample, sequenced in a study of blood T cell repertoires in COVID-19. Data came from immunoSEQ multiplex PCR; TCRdb stores just in-frame clones and leaves some out. The table shows approximately 90,000 clones, with 81% occurring only once. Sequencing was done on a sample of peripheral blood. Receptor source: a man in his sixties with acute or convalescent COVID-19.

The chain uses TRBV4-1 and TRBJ2-7, with D maybe TRBD1 (6 bases). Germline CDR1 is MGHRA and CDR2 is YSYEKL. The CDR3 consists of 13 residues. The germline V and J ends were trimmed by 0 bases and 12 bases, with 15 bases remaining between them. CDR3 amino acids: CASSQDTGISRYF. The CDR3, as DNA: TGCGCCAGCAGCCAAGATACAGGGATTTCTAGGTACTTC.

The chain couples TRBV6-5 to TRBJ1-2; the match to TRBD1 covers 7 bases. This CDR3 has 14 amino acids. Trimming took 4 bases from V and 4 from J; bases not matched to a gene: 6. Per germline, CDR1 MNHEY and CDR2 SVGAGI. The CDR3 sequence is CASSWATGTYGYTF. The CDR3 DNA sequence: TGTGCCAGCAGTTGGGCGACAGGGACCTATGGCTACACCTTC.

J is TRBJ1-2 and V is TRBV27; D possibly corresponds to TRBD1 (5 bases). Deletions cut 3 bases from V and 6 bases from J, with 17 bases between. Germline assignment: CDR1 MNHEY and CDR2 SMNVEV (reference sequence). This CDR3 is 15 amino acids long. In DNA, the CDR3 is TGTGCCAGCAGTTTTAGGGGCAGGGCGAAGGATGGCTACACCTTC. Translated, it gives CASSFRGRAKDGYTF.

The rearrangement uses TRBV2 and TRBJ1-4, with TRBD1 as a possible D gene (6 bases). Deletions cut 2 bases from V and 7 bases from J, with 11 bases between. The CDR3 loop spans 14 amino acids. CDR1 SNHLY and CDR2 FYNNEI come from the germline V gene. The CDR3 bases are TGTGCCAGCAGTGAATTGGGGGCTGGTGAAAAACTGTTTTTT. Translation: CASSELGAGEKLFF.

The CDR3 DNA is TGTGCCAGCAGTAAGGAAGTGGAGACAGGCTTCTTT. It encodes CASSKEVETGFF. The chain couples TRBV2 to TRBJ1-1, with TRBD1 as a possible D gene (6 bases). From germline, CDR1 is SNHLY and CDR2 FYNNEI. This CDR3 region has 12 residues. The ends were cut back, 5 bases at V and 14 bases at J, with 18 bases in the middle.

The rearrangement links TRBV6-1 to TRBJ2-1; D perhaps matches TRBD2 (6 bases). V lost 10 bases, J lost 9 bases, and 7 bases lay in between. This CDR3 is 9 amino acids long. CDR1 MNHNS and CDR2 SASEGT come from the germline V gene. In DNA form, the CDR3 reads TGTGCCACCGGGGGTGAGCAGTTCTTC. The encoded protein is CATGGEQFF.

This chain links TRBV4-1 with TRBJ1-4; 9 bases are shared with TRBD1. The length of the CDR3 is 17 residues. Unmatched junction bases numbered 7, after V lost 1 base and J lost 4 bases. CDR1 and CDR2 (germline): MGHRA, YSYEKL. The CDR3 DNA reads as TGCGCCAGCAGCCAAGGAGGACGGACAGGGGATAATGAAAAACTGTTTTTT. Translating gives CASSQGGRTGDNEKLFF.

The chain carries TRBV5-4 and TRBJ2-6; D possibly corresponds to TRBD2 (6 bases). The CDR3 loop spans 15 amino acids. Between the trimmed V and J ends, which lost 1 base and 4 bases, there was a span of 9 bases. Per the germline V gene, CDR1 is SGHNT and CDR2 is YYREEE (reference sequence). The CDR3 here is CASSLPGSGANVLTF. The CDR3 nucleotides are TGTGCCAGCAGCTTGCCCGGGAGCGGGGCCAACGTCCTGACTTTC.

This chain connects TRBV5-5 to TRBJ1-3, with 8 bases aligning to TRBD1. Germline loops: CDR1 SGHKS, CDR2 YYEKEE (reference sequence). V lost 0 bases and J lost 6; bases outside the gene matches: 8. This CDR3 region has 16 residues. CDR3: CASSLARTGHANTIYF. The CDR3 nucleotides read TGTGCCAGCAGCTTGGCGCGGACAGGGCATGCAAACACCATATATTTT.

This clone has a single count. V is TRBV5-1 and J is TRBJ1-2; 7 bases are shared with TRBD1. The V and J ends lost 3 bases and 7 bases, in that order; junction bases with no gene match: 9. Germline values: CDR1 SGHRS, CDR2 YFSETQ. The CDR3 sequence is 14 residues long. CDR3 protein: CASSSSSRQGGYTF. The CDR3 bases are TGCGCCAGCAGCTCCTCCTCCCGACAGGGTGGCTACACCTTC.

This rearrangement joins TRBV24-1 to TRBJ2-1, with D possibly matching TRBD1 (5 bases). V was pared by 4 bases and J by 8 bases, with 14 bases between. This CDR3 is built from 14 residues. From germline, CDR1 is KGHDR and CDR2 SFDVKD. The CDR3 DNA reads as TGTGCCACCAGTGACAGGGTTTCTTACCATGAGCAGTTCTTC. Translated: CATSDRVSYHEQFF.

The rearrangement joins TRBV5-1 to TRBJ1-5, with D uncertain. From germline, CDR1 is SGHRS and CDR2 YFSETQ. The CDR3 runs 14 residues. Trimming stripped 4 bases from V and 6 bases from J, with 14 bases between. The CDR3 protein is CASSPGSSSQPQHF. The CDR3 DNA reads as TGCGCCAGCAGCCCGGGTTCATCAAGTCAGCCCCAGCATTTT. Filled out from reference TRBV5-1 and TRBJ1-5, the complete variable domain reads KAGVTQTPRYLIKTRGQQVTLSCSPISGHRSVSWYQQTPGQGLQFLFEYFSETQRNKGNFPGRFSGRQFSNSRSEMNVSTLELGDSALYLCASSPGSSSQPQHFGDGTRLSIL.

The chain is built from TRBV5-8 and TRBJ1-1; TRBD1 agrees at 7 bases. The CDR3 contains 16 residues. Germline V gene lookup returns CDR1 SGHTS and CDR2 YDEGEE. J lost 0 bases, V lost 0 bases, and 5 bases had no gene match. The CDR3 DNA sequence: TGTGCCAGCAGCTTGGGTTTTGGGACAGTGAACACTGAAGCTTTCTTT. It encodes CASSLGFGTVNTEAFF.

The V gene is TRBV7-2, the J gene TRBJ1-6; 7 bases are a match to TRBD1. CDR1 is SGHTA, CDR2 FQGNSA, per germline. With V trimmed by 3 bases and J by 8 bases, 7 bases remained unmatched. The CDR3 covers 15 residues. This CDR3 is CASSFRQGIDSPLHF. The CDR3 DNA sequence: TGTGCCAGCAGCTTCCGACAGGGTATTGATTCACCCCTCCACTTT.

J is TRBJ2-3 and V is TRBV7-2; 8 positions agree with TRBD1. Germline loops: CDR1 SGHTA, CDR2 FQGNSA. The CDR3 runs 14 residues. V gave up 0 bases and J gave up 8 bases; unmatched junction bases: 4. This CDR3 is CASSLARTGTTQYF. CDR3 nucleotides: TGTGCCAGCAGCTTAGCCAGGACAGGGACTACGCAGTATTTT. The whole variable domain, filled in from reference TRBV7-2 and TRBJ2-3, reads GAGVSQSPSNKVTEKGKDVELRCDPISGHTALYWYRQSLGQGLEFLIYFQGNSAPDKSGLPSDRFSAERTGGSVSTLTIQRTQQEDSAVYLCASSLARTGTTQYFGPGTRLTVL.

CDR3 in DNA: TGTGCCAGCAGCTCCGGACAGGGCAATAATTCACCCCTCCACTTT. It translates to CASSSGQGNNSPLHF. V gene TRBV7-2 combines with J gene TRBJ1-6, with TRBD1 matching 8 bases. The CDR3 extends over 15 amino acids. The ends lost 4 bases at V and 5 bases at J; junction bases unmatched: 4. The germline V gene encodes CDR1 SGHTA and CDR2 FQGNSA.

The genes are TRBV10-1 and TRBJ2-7; tentative D call: TRBD2 (7 bases). The germline V gene encodes CDR1 WNHNN and CDR2 SYGVQD (reference sequence). V was trimmed by 6 bases and J by 7 bases, leaving 13 bases between them. This CDR3 region has 12 residues. The CDR3 is CASSRGAREQYF. CDR3 nucleotide sequence: TGCGCCAGCAGCCGGGGGGCGAGGGAGCAGTACTTC.

The genes are TRBV30 and TRBJ2-5; 14 bases map to TRBD2. CDR3 length: 14 amino acids. The ends lost 3 bases at V and 5 bases at J; junction bases unmatched: 2. CDR1 and CDR2 from the germline V gene are GTSNPN and SVGIG (reference sequence). In DNA form, the CDR3 reads TGTGCCTGGAGCGGGACTAGCGGGAGTGAGACCCAGTACTTC. It translates to CAWSGTSGSETQYF.

The genes are TRBV6-5 and TRBJ2-3, with 7 bases lining up with TRBD2. Germline values: CDR1 MNHEY, CDR2 SVGAGI. This CDR3 spans 14 amino acids. V shed 2 bases and J 8 bases; nucleotides not matched to a gene: 7. In DNA form, the CDR3 reads TGTGCCAGCAGTTACGGGGAGACGGGGGGTACGCAGTATTTT. It specifies CASSYGETGGTQYF.

A few counts support this clone. This sequence joins TRBV7-3 and TRBJ2-1; perhaps TRBD2 as D (6 bases). Between the trimmed V and J ends, which lost 5 bases and 2 bases, there was a span of 10 bases. Germline V gene lookup returns CDR1 SGHTA and CDR2 FQGTGA. The CDR3 is 14 residues long. The CDR3 DNA follows: TGTGCCAGCAGCCCGGGACTGGCCTACAATGAGCAGTTCTTC. Protein product: CASSPGLAYNEQFF.

A word on this clone: This sample also contains other DNA sequences that code for the same CDR3. This chain connects TRBV14 to TRBJ2-5, with no clear D. Germline assignment: CDR1 SGHDN and CDR2 FVKESK. The CDR3 is 13 residues long. Trimming removed 2 bases at V and 2 bases at J, with 6 bases between. In DNA form, the CDR3 reads TGTGCCAGCAGCCAAAGCCTGCAAGAGACCCAGTACTTC. Protein sequence: CASSQSLQETQYF.

This chain joins TRBV11-1 and TRBJ2-1; TRBD2 matches 7 bases. Trimming took 4 bases from V and 5 from J; bases not matched to a gene: 11. Per the germline V gene, CDR1 is SGHAT and CDR2 is FQDESV (reference sequence). This CDR3 contains 16 residues. CDR3 nucleotides: TGTGCCAGCAGCTCCTACCCAGGACTAGGCCACAATGAGCAGTTCTTC. It specifies CASSSYPGLGHNEQFF.

CDR3 sequence reads: CASSPRQGQGPLHF. As DNA, the CDR3 is TGTGCCAGCAGCCCCCGACAGGGTCAAGGGCCCCTCCACTTT. The rearrangement links TRBV7-9 to TRBJ1-6; 7 bases map to TRBD1. This CDR3 is 14 amino acids long. Trimming removed 5 bases from V and 13 bases from J; junction bases left unmatched: 11. Germline V gives CDR1 SEHNR, CDR2 FQNEAQ (reference sequence).

Remarks on this clone: The junction departs from germline at one end; a sequencing error may be responsible. This rearrangement joins TRBV7-9 to TRBJ1-2; D unresolved. The CDR3 loop spans 13 amino acids. Per the germline V gene, CDR1 is SEHNR and CDR2 is FQNEAQ (reference sequence). The CDR3 coding sequence is TGTGCCAGCAGCATAGCGGACTCGGGTGGCTACACCTTC. Its protein is CASSIADSGGYTF.

This chain uses TRBV21-1 with TRBJ2-5; the tabulated D call, TRBD1, remains unverified against the DNA. TRBV21-1 is a pseudogene. The CDR3 has 15 amino acids. CDR3 DNA: TGTGCCAGCAGCAAAGCTACCGCCAGGGGGGAGACCCAGTACTTC. Amino acids: CASSKATARGETQYF.

The chain has TRBV6-1 and TRBJ2-2; perhaps TRBD1 as D (6 bases). This CDR3 is built from 16 residues. The V and J ends lost 6 bases and 1 base respectively, with 15 bases between them. Germline lookup yields CDR1 MNHNS and CDR2 SASEGT. CDR3 sequence (DNA): TGTGCCAGCAGGGAAAACAGGGTGGGGAACACCGGGGAGCTGTTTTTT. This translates into CASRENRVGNTGELFF.

The chain couples TRBV18 to TRBJ2-2; unclear D gene. The CDR3 sequence is 17 residues long. CDR1 and CDR2 (germline): KGHSH, LQKENI. The ends were cut back, 2 bases at V and 0 bases at J, with 13 bases in the middle. Written as DNA, the CDR3 is TGTGCCAGCTCACCATTTTCTTACTCCTCGAACACCGGGGAGCTGTTTTTT. As protein: CASSPFSYSSNTGELFF. Drawing the rest from reference TRBV18 and TRBJ2-2, the complete variable domain is NAGVMQNPRHLVRRRGQEARLRCSPMKGHSHVYWYRQLPEEGLKFMVYLQKENIIDESGMPKERFSAEFPKEGPSILRIQQVVRGDSAAYFCASSPFSYSSNTGELFFGEGSRLTVL.